The following is a T cell receptor (beta chain) sequence with its context. Its target is unknown. This entry comes from a study of cytomegalovirus exposure and HLA in healthy donors. Whole-study findings and limits: The study found most TCR sequences rare, yet found some public TCRs in many donors.

This CDR3 spans 16 amino acids. Primers for the PCR totalled 60 Vbeta and 13 Jbeta. The data were produced by immunoSEQ multiplex PCR, yet TCRdb's version contains in-frame clones alone and is incomplete. The top ten hold over 1.5% of the sample, which has about 160,000 clones, about 86% seen once. The clonotype comes from a woman in her late teens or twenties in good health and CMV-seronegative. Sequencing was performed on PBMCs. The rearrangement joins TRBV1 to TRBJ2-3; TRBD2, the table's D call, was not compared with the DNA. TRBV1 is a recognized pseudogene. In DNA, the CDR3 is TGCACCAGCAGCCCCACTAGCGGGCGATTCACAGATACGCAGTATTTT. It encodes CTSSPTSGRFTDTQYF.